One sample yielded the 26 T cell receptor beta chains listed below, sequenced in a study of shared clonotypes between healthy human individuals. Using immunoSEQ multiplex PCR, the repertoire was profiled, and TCRdb retains in-frame clones only, with some absent. The data show around 1,900,000 clones, with 90% to 95% seen just once and less than 2% held by the top ten. CD8 cells regarded as naive lacked CD45RO, were positively chosen for CCR7, and omitted terminally differentiated effector memory CD45RA+ cells. The sample comprised naive CD8+ T cells from PBMCs. These receptors came from a man aged 18 to 30 in good health. Some clones in this sample may be carry-over from other donors' samples.

The chain uses TRBV7-9 and TRBJ2-1, with D possibly being TRBD2 (5 bases). The CDR3 has 13 amino acids. V was pared by 2 bases and J by 7 bases, with 9 bases between. Germline values: CDR1 SEHNR, CDR2 FQNEAQ (reference sequence). The chain's CDR3 is CASSLPLANEQFF. The CDR3 DNA reads as TGTGCCAGCAGCTTACCGTTAGCGAATGAGCAGTTCTTC.

The chain joins TRBV2 to TRBJ1-2; TRBD1 agrees at 7 bases. V lost 2 bases, J lost 4 bases, and 10 bases stayed unmatched. Germline loops: CDR1 SNHLY, CDR2 FYNNEI. The CDR3 runs to 16 residues. Here the CDR3 reads CASSEPGQLVPYGYTF. CDR3 bases: TGTGCCAGCAGTGAACCGGGACAGTTGGTTCCCTATGGCTACACCTTC.

The chain carries TRBV4-3 and TRBJ1-4; the D is unclear. V was shortened by 1 base and J by 4 bases, with 10 bases between the two germline ends. CDR1 and CDR2 from the germline V gene are LGHNA and YSLEER. The length of the CDR3 is 15 residues. The CDR3 DNA reads TGCGCCAGCAGCCAAGCCTGGCGGTATAATGAAAAACTGTTTTTT. This sequence encodes CASSQAWRYNEKLFF.

The chain joins TRBV29-1 to TRBJ1-1, with D tentatively TRBD1 (5 bases). From germline, CDR1 is SQVTM and CDR2 ANQGSEA. There are 14 residues in the CDR3. Trimming cost V 1 base and J 2 bases, with 11 bases left between them. The CDR3 reads CSVEGRGDNTEAFF. CDR3 nucleotides: TGCAGCGTTGAAGGTAGGGGCGATAACACTGAAGCTTTCTTT.

This chain joins TRBV19 and TRBJ1-1, with TRBD1 matching over 8 bases. Unmatched junction bases numbered 3, after V lost 9 bases and J lost 0 bases. Per germline, CDR1 LNHDA and CDR2 SQIVND (reference sequence). The CDR3 consists of 13 residues. CDR3 nucleotides: TGTGCCAGCGACAGGGGAATGAACACTGAAGCTTTCTTT. Its translation: CASDRGMNTEAFF. The full variable domain, rest sourced from reference TRBV19 and TRBJ1-1, is DGGITQSPKYLFRKEGQNVTLSCEQNLNHDAMYWYRQDPGQGLRLIYYSQIVNDFQKGDIAEGYSVSREKKESFPLTVTSAQKNPTAFYLCASDRGMNTEAFFGQGTRLTVV.

V and J are TRBV6-5 and TRBJ1-1, with 7 bases that match TRBD1. Germline lookup yields CDR1 MNHEY and CDR2 SVGAGI. With 0 bases clipped from V and 6 bases from J, the junction kept 10 bases outside the gene matches. The CDR3 has 16 amino acids. This CDR3 reads CASSYSSGQPSPEAFF. CDR3 coding DNA: TGTGCCAGCAGTTACTCCTCGGGACAGCCATCCCCTGAAGCTTTCTTT.

The DNA for the CDR3 is TGTGCCAGCAGGCACAGAAATAGCAATCAGCCCCAGCATTTT. This encodes CASRHRNSNQPQHF. This chain links TRBV6-1 with TRBJ1-5; D is ambiguous. The CDR3 runs to 14 residues. V shed 6 bases and J shed 0 bases, with 9 bases lying between them. CDR1 is MNHNS and CDR2 is SASEGT in the germline V gene.

The chain links TRBV13 to TRBJ2-3, with 8 bases matching TRBD2. Germline V gene lookup returns CDR1 PRHDT and CDR2 FYEKMQ (reference sequence). This CDR3 is built from 17 residues. After removal of 5 bases from V and 0 bases from J, the junction contained 10 bases not matched to a gene. The CDR3 here is CASSHSRGGRSTDTQYF. The CDR3, as DNA: TGTGCCAGCAGCCATAGCCGGGGCGGGAGGAGCACAGATACGCAGTATTTT.

This clone was detected only a few times. The chain couples TRBV7-9 to TRBJ1-4; D may be TRBD1 (5 bases). Germline CDR1 reads SEHNR; CDR2 reads FQNEAQ (reference sequence). CDR3 length: 12 amino acids. The V end was cut by 3 bases, the J end by 13 bases, with 12 bases between. CDR3 sequence reads: CASSLGRGGLFF. For the CDR3, the DNA is TGTGCCAGCAGCTTGGGACGAGGTGGACTGTTTTTT.

V usage is TRBV7-9 and J usage is TRBJ2-7; TRBD1 matches 8 bases. The germline gives CDR1 SEHNR, CDR2 FQNEAQ (reference sequence). The V gene end was trimmed by 3 bases and the J gene end by 6 bases; junction bases not matched to a gene: 7. CDR3 size: 14 residues. The CDR3 spells CASSLTRTGPEQYF. The CDR3 DNA is TGTGCCAGCAGCTTGACGAGGACAGGGCCCGAGCAGTACTTC.

The chain combines TRBV28 with TRBJ2-2; D unresolved. Per germline, CDR1 MDHEN and CDR2 SYDVKM. The CDR3 length is 14 residues. Trimming shortened V by 7 bases and J by 5 bases, and 14 bases separated the two germline ends. The DNA for the CDR3 is TGTGCCAGCACTTCGTCCTACCGAACCGGGGAGCTGTTTTTT. It translates to CASTSSYRTGELFF.

This chain joins TRBV5-5 and TRBJ1-5; D is unclear. The germline V gene has CDR1 SGHKS and CDR2 YYEKEE (reference sequence). The CDR3 runs to 16 residues. The V gene lost 0 bases and the J gene lost 1 base, with 11 bases spanning the gap. This CDR3 reads CASSLGVLLSNQPQHF. DNA for the CDR3: TGTGCCAGCAGCTTGGGGGTATTATTAAGCAATCAGCCCCAGCATTTT.

This rearrangement joins TRBV19 to TRBJ2-7; TRBD2 might be the D (5 bases). V lost 5 bases and J 0 bases, leaving 11 bases between the germline ends. Germline V CDR1 and CDR2: LNHDA, SQIVND (reference sequence). The CDR3 sequence is 14 residues long. The CDR3 bases are TGTGCCAGTAGTTGGACTCCAAGCTCCTACGAGCAGTACTTC. Protein sequence: CASSWTPSSYEQYF.

V and J are TRBV7-9 and TRBJ2-5; TRBD2 is a possible D gene (5 bases). This CDR3 comprises 16 residues. Germline V gives CDR1 SEHNR, CDR2 FQNEAQ (reference sequence). The germline V and J ends were trimmed by 0 bases and 1 base, with 12 bases remaining between them. CDR3 in DNA: TGTGCCAGCAGCTTAGCCGCGGGTCGCTTCCAAGAGACCCAGTACTTC. Encoded protein: CASSLAAGRFQETQYF.

This chain uses TRBV27 with TRBJ1-1; 8 bases map to TRBD1. Germline assignment: CDR1 MNHEY and CDR2 SMNVEV (reference sequence). V dropped 10 bases and J dropped 4; count of bases not matched to a gene: 11. There are 14 residues in the CDR3. CDR3 DNA sequence: TGTGCCACCTTTATGACAGGGGAGGTCACTGAAGCTTTCTTT. Its translation: CATFMTGEVTEAFF.

This sequence joins TRBV7-6 and TRBJ2-3; 10 bases align to TRBD2. Looked up from germline, CDR1 is SGHVS and CDR2 is FNYEAQ. The CDR3 runs to 16 residues. V lost 3 bases to trimming and J lost 5 bases; unmatched junction nucleotides: 8. The CDR3, as DNA: TGTGCCAGCAGCTTGGGAGCGGGAGGGCCAGGAGATACGCAGTATTTT. Translation: CASSLGAGGPGDTQYF. Combining the CDR3 with reference TRBV7-6 and TRBJ2-3 gives the whole variable domain GAGVSQSPRYKVTKRGQDVALRCDPISGHVSLYWYRQALGQGPEFLTYFNYEAQQDKSGLPNDRFSAERPEGSISTLTIQRTEQRDSAMYRCASSLGAGGPGDTQYFGPGTRLTVL.

The chain couples TRBV27 to TRBJ1-5; 9 bases are shared with TRBD1. Germline V gene data show CDR1 as MNHEY and CDR2 as SMNVEV (reference sequence). Losses at the gene ends were 5 bases for V and 7 bases for J; bases not matched to a gene: 9. The CDR3 is 15 residues long. Written as DNA, the CDR3 is TGTGCCAGCAGTCCGACAGGGGGATCTGGGCAGCCCCAGCATTTT. It yields the protein CASSPTGGSGQPQHF.

This sequence joins TRBV5-6 and TRBJ1-6, with a weak D call TRBD1 (6 bases). CDR1 is SGHDT, CDR2 YYEEEE, per germline. The ends were cut back, 0 bases at V and 5 bases at J, with 9 bases in the middle. The CDR3 loop spans 15 amino acids. CDR3 sequence (DNA): TGTGCCAGCAGCTTGGCGGGGGCCCATAATTCACCCCTCCACTTT. It translates to CASSLAGAHNSPLHF.

On this clone: Other DNA sequences in the same sample also yield this CDR3. The V call is TRBV27, the J call TRBJ2-1; D may be TRBD2 (6 bases). CDR1 is MNHEY and CDR2 is SMNVEV in the germline V gene (reference sequence). This CDR3 has 16 residues. V lost 6 bases and J lost 4, with 19 bases in between. The CDR3 here is CASSLYSGRGYNEQFF. CDR3 sequence (DNA): TGTGCCAGCAGCCTGTATTCCGGGAGAGGATACAATGAGCAGTTCTTC.

The rearrangement links TRBV6-1 to TRBJ1-5, with D unclear. The V gene lost 1 base and the J gene lost 1 base, with 8 bases spanning the gap. Germline V CDR1 and CDR2: MNHNS, SASEGT. The CDR3 sequence is 15 residues long. The chain's CDR3 is CASSEGTGSNQPQHF. The CDR3, as DNA: TGTGCCAGCAGTGAAGGGACGGGGAGCAATCAGCCCCAGCATTTT.

The DNA of the CDR3 is TGTGCCACCAGCAGAGATCGGGGAATCTCCTACGAGCAGTACTTC. Residues: CATSRDRGISYEQYF. The chain employs TRBV15 and TRBJ2-7; weak D call: TRBD2 (5 bases). Trimming pared 0 bases from V and 0 bases from J, leaving 9 bases between. This CDR3 has 15 residues. Per the germline V gene, CDR1 is LNHNV and CDR2 is YYDKDF (reference sequence).

The gene calls are TRBV28 and TRBJ2-5; 8 bases map to TRBD1. The DNA end favors TRBJ2-7, so the J call may be wrong. This CDR3 has 13 amino acids. Germline-derived CDR1 and CDR2 are MDHEN and SYDVKM. This chain's CDR3 is CASSPTGVHEQYF. CDR3 nucleotides: TGTGCCAGCAGTCCGACAGGGGTTCACGAGCAGTACTTC.

Comment on this clone: Other nucleotide sequences in the sample specify the same CDR3. For the CDR3, the DNA is TGTGCCAGCAGTTACTCGGAGGGGGCTTACGGCTACACCTTC. Translation gives CASSYSEGAYGYTF. V and J are TRBV6-6 and TRBJ1-2; 7 bases agree with TRBD1. Losses at the gene ends were 0 bases for V and 8 bases for J; bases not matched to a gene: 6. Germline assignment: CDR1 MNHNY and CDR2 SVGAGI (reference sequence). There are 14 residues in the CDR3.

The gene calls are TRBV5-1 and TRBJ2-7, with a tentative D call TRBD2 (5 bases). The CDR3 runs to 14 residues. The V and J ends lost 3 bases and 4 bases respectively, with 14 bases between them. Germline V CDR1 and CDR2: SGHRS, YFSETQ. The chain's CDR3 is CASSSTRTGYEQYF. In nucleotides, the CDR3 is TGCGCCAGCAGCTCGACCAGGACTGGGTACGAGCAGTACTTC.

This sequence joins TRBV4-3 and TRBJ2-3; the D gene is possibly TRBD2 (6 bases). The germline CDR1 and CDR2 sequences are LGHNA and YSLEER. The CDR3 runs 17 residues. Trimming took 1 base from V and 0 from J, leaving 14 bases between them. The CDR3 here is CASSQGLALTSTDTQYF. The CDR3 DNA follows: TGCGCCAGCAGCCAAGGTCTAGCGCTCACTAGCACAGATACGCAGTATTTT.

This clone has a single count. The gene calls are TRBV9 and TRBJ2-7, with 7 bases aligning to TRBD1. The V gene end was trimmed by 0 bases and the J gene end by 4 bases; junction bases not matched to a gene: 4. Germline V CDR1 and CDR2: SGDLS, YYNGEE. The length of the CDR3 is 14 residues. CDR3 nucleotide sequence: TGTGCCAGCAGCGTAGGGCACAGGGGTTACGAGCAGTACTTC. Protein: CASSVGHRGYEQYF.